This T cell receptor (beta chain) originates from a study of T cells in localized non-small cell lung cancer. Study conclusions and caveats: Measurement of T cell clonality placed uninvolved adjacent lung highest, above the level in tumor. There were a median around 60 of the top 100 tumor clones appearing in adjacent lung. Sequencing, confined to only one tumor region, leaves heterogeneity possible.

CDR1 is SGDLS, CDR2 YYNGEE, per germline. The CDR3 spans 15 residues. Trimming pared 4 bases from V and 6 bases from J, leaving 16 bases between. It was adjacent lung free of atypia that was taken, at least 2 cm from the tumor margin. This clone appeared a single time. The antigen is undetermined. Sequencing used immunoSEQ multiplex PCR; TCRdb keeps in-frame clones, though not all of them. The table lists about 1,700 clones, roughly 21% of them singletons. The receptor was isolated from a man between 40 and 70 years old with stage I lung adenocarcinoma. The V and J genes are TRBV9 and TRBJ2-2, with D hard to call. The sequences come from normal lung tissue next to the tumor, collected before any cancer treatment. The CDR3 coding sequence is TGTGCCAGCAGCCTGCGGACGGATCACGCCGGGGAGCTGTTTTTT. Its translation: CASSLRTDHAGELFF.